The 28 T cell receptor beta chains in this list originate from one sample, sequenced in a study of CD8 T cells in Susac syndrome. The authors reverse transcribed roughly 0.5 to 1 ug RNA with random hexamers. TCRdb re-called the immunoSEQ multiplex PCR reads through MiXCR, storing one row per CDR3 protein. Here the sample spans around 270,000 distinct CDR3 sequences, 70% to 90% being singletons. The sequenced sample was CD8+ T cells from PBMCs. The receptor source for this set is a human donor with multiple sclerosis.

J is TRBJ1-5 and V is TRBV6-2 or TRBV6-3; 9 bases agree with TRBD1. The CDR3 length is 15 residues. Germline assignment: CDR1 MNHEY and CDR2 SVGEGT. After removal of 4 bases from V and 5 bases from J, the junction contained 6 bases not matched to a gene. CDR3 sequence reads: CASSLTGTGHQPQHF. CDR3 coding DNA: TGTGCCAGCAGTTTGACAGGGACAGGGCATCAGCCCCAGCATTTT.

The chain carries TRBV6-1 and TRBJ2-7, with TRBD2 matching 10 bases. There are 15 residues in the CDR3. Germline V lookup: CDR1 MNHNS, CDR2 SASEGT. V trimming: 4 bases; J trimming: 3 bases; junction bases outside the gene matches: 6. CDR3 sequence (DNA): TGTGCCAGCAGTGCACTAGCGGGGTTAATCTACGAGCAGTACTTC. Protein: CASSALAGLIYEQYF.

The V gene is TRBV4-2, the J gene TRBJ2-1, with 7 bases matching TRBD2. The CDR3 covers 17 residues. The trim removed 0 bases at V and 7 bases at J, leaving 12 bases unmatched. CDR1 and CDR2 (germline): LGHNA, YNFKEQ. DNA for the CDR3: TGTGCCAGCAGCCAAGAAGCCCCGCGGGAGTACAATAATGAGCAGTTCTTC. Its protein is CASSQEAPREYNNEQFF.

The chain has TRBV20-1 and TRBJ2-1; the D call may be TRBD1 or TRBD2 (5 bases each). The germline CDR1 and CDR2 sequences are DFQATT and SNEGSKA (reference sequence). V lost 1 base, J lost 10 bases, and 20 bases lay in between. This CDR3 contains 15 residues. Written as DNA, the CDR3 is TGCAGTGCTAGAGTCGTAACTGGGGCGGGTTCGGAGCAGTTCTTC. Translated, it gives CSARVVTGAGSEQFF.

The chain links TRBV18 to TRBJ2-7; D is tentatively TRBD1 or TRBD2 (11 bases each). CDR3 size: 19 residues. Deletions cut 3 bases from V and 2 bases from J, with 26 bases between. Germline loops: CDR1 KGHSH, CDR2 LQKENI. The CDR3 protein is CASSPGQGATSGSPYEQYF. The CDR3 nucleotides are TGTGCCAGCTCACCCGGACAGGGGGCAACTAGCGGGAGCCCCTACGAGCAGTACTTC.

V and J are TRBV27 and TRBJ2-7; D gene uncertain. Trimming stripped 6 bases from V and 6 bases from J, with 9 bases between. This CDR3 contains 11 residues. The germline V gene encodes CDR1 MNHEY and CDR2 SMNVEV (reference sequence). CDR3 in amino acids: CASSQDGEQYF. CDR3 DNA sequence: TGTGCCAGCAGCCAGGACGGCGAGCAGTACTTC.

This chain connects TRBV12-2 to TRBJ1-1. TRBV12-2 is a known pseudogene. The CDR3 runs to 15 residues. The CDR3 nucleotides are TGTGCAAGTCGCTACGCGTGGACGGTGAACACTGAAGCTTTCTTT. It specifies CASRYAWTVNTEAFF.

This sequence joins TRBV12-3 or TRBV12-4 and TRBJ2-2, with 14 bases aligning to TRBD2. This CDR3 comprises 19 residues. Trimming took 3 bases from V and 4 from J; bases not matched to a gene: 10. The CDR3 reads CASSFHPGTSGRGTGELFF. CDR3 sequence (DNA): TGTGCCAGCAGTTTTCACCCCGGGACTAGCGGGAGAGGCACCGGGGAGCTGTTTTTT.

The chain recombines TRBV6-2 or TRBV6-3 with TRBJ2-1, with 9 positions matching TRBD2. CDR1 and CDR2 (germline): MNHEY, SVGEGT. CDR3 length: 15 amino acids. J lost 4 bases, V lost 0 bases, and 1 base had no gene match. This CDR3 reads CASSYSLAGYNEQFF. In DNA, the CDR3 is TGTGCCAGCAGTTACTCGCTAGCGGGATACAATGAGCAGTTCTTC.

This rearrangement joins TRBV7-9 to TRBJ2-7; 7 nucleotides align to TRBD1. Germline CDR1 is SEHNR and CDR2 is FQNEAQ (reference sequence). The CDR3 runs 16 residues. The V and J ends lost 5 bases and 0 bases, in that order; junction bases with no gene match: 10. Here the CDR3 reads CASSPRQGPSSYEQYF. In DNA form, the CDR3 reads TGTGCCAGCAGCCCGCGACAGGGCCCGAGCTCCTACGAGCAGTACTTC.

This sequence joins TRBV19 and TRBJ1-5; D is perhaps TRBD1 (6 bases). Trimming pared 6 bases from V and 1 base from J, leaving 10 bases between. This CDR3 has 14 residues. Germline CDR1 is LNHDA and CDR2 is SQIVND (reference sequence). The CDR3 DNA sequence: TGTGCCAGTAGCGTCGGGGGCAGCAATCAGCCCCAGCATTTT. Protein sequence: CASSVGGSNQPQHF.

This clonotype was observed a single time. This chain links TRBV4-3 with TRBJ2-5; TRBD2 agrees at 15 bases. The trim removed 1 base at V and 4 bases at J, leaving 7 bases unmatched. Germline V gene sequence: CDR1 LGHNA, CDR2 YSLEER. This CDR3 contains 18 residues. Here the CDR3 reads CASSQGGLAGGPGETQYF. CDR3 DNA: TGCGCCAGCAGCCAAGGCGGACTAGCGGGAGGGCCAGGAGAGACCCAGTACTTC.

The CDR3 DNA follows: TGTGCCAGCAGCTCCCGACTAGCTACCAGCACAGATACGCAGTATTTT. This gives the protein CASSSRLATSTDTQYF. The V gene is TRBV9, the J gene TRBJ2-3, with TRBD2 matching 7 bases. In germline, CDR1 is SGDLS, CDR2 YYNGEE. This CDR3 region has 16 residues. With 4 bases clipped from V and 0 bases from J, the junction kept 8 bases outside the gene matches.

The chain couples TRBV11-2 to TRBJ1-5; D gene unclear. V was trimmed by 1 base and J by 4 bases, leaving 8 bases between them. The germline V gene encodes CDR1 SGHAT and CDR2 FQNNGV. CDR3 length: 14 residues. The CDR3 spells CASSLGPGNQPQHF. CDR3 DNA sequence: TGTGCCAGCAGCTTAGGCCCGGGGAATCAGCCCCAGCATTTT.

The V and J genes are TRBV7-9 and TRBJ1-2; the D is unclear. CDR3 length: 15 amino acids. Trimming removed 4 bases from V and 2 bases from J, with 14 bases in between. Germline values: CDR1 SEHNR, CDR2 FQNEAQ (reference sequence). As DNA, the CDR3 is TGTGCCAGCAGCTCATCAGCGGTGATAAACTATGGCTACACCTTC. Its protein is CASSSSAVINYGYTF.

The V gene is TRBV9, the J gene TRBJ2-7; 7 bases are shared with TRBD2. The CDR3 is 15 residues long. Trimming removed 3 bases from V and 2 bases from J; junction bases left unmatched: 8. Per the germline V gene, CDR1 is SGDLS and CDR2 is YYNGEE. CDR3 nucleotides: TGTGCCAGCAGCGAAGGCAGCGGGGTAACCTACGAGCAGTACTTC. Its translation is CASSEGSGVTYEQYF.

The chain couples TRBV27 to TRBJ2-1, with TRBD2 matching 11 bases. The CDR3 covers 19 residues. CDR1 and CDR2 from the germline V gene are MNHEY and SMNVEV (reference sequence). V lost 0 bases to trimming and J lost 0 bases; unmatched junction nucleotides: 7. The CDR3 bases are TGTGCCAGCAGTTTATCAGGGACTAGCGGCCCGAGCTCCTACAATGAGCAGTTCTTC. This encodes CASSLSGTSGPSSYNEQFF.

This chain connects TRBV15 to TRBJ2-2; the D gene is possibly TRBD2 (6 bases). CDR1 and CDR2 from the germline V gene are LNHNV and YYDKDF (reference sequence). The CDR3 totals 16 residues. The V end lost 0 bases, the J end lost 5 bases, and 13 bases lay between the germline ends. The CDR3 reads CATSRDMTSGTGELFF. The DNA for the CDR3 is TGTGCCACCAGCAGAGATATGACTAGTGGTACCGGGGAGCTGTTTTTT.

The J gene is TRBJ1-1, the V gene TRBV15; D gene unclear. The length of the CDR3 is 13 residues. The V and J ends lost 0 bases and 6 bases respectively, with 8 bases between them. The germline CDR1 and CDR2 sequences are LNHNV and YYDKDF (reference sequence). CDR3 in DNA: TGTGCCACCAGCAGAGATAGCATGGCTGAAGCTTTCTTT. This encodes CATSRDSMAEAFF.

The J gene is TRBJ2-5, the V gene TRBV13, with 9 nucleotides matching TRBD1. Trimming removed 5 bases from V and 5 bases from J; junction bases left unmatched: 9. The CDR3 is 15 residues long. The germline CDR1 and CDR2 sequences are PRHDT and FYEKMQ (reference sequence). The CDR3 nucleotides read TGTGCCAGCAGCCATGGGGACAGGGATAGGGAGACCCAGTACTTC. Translated, it gives CASSHGDRDRETQYF.

The chain links TRBV5-5 to TRBJ2-7; 7 bases are a match to TRBD2. The CDR3 sequence is 16 residues long. The V segment lost 0 bases and the J segment 1 base; nucleotides outside the gene matches: 7. Looked up from germline, CDR1 is SGHKS and CDR2 is YYEKEE (reference sequence). The CDR3 sequence: CASSLVGGTASYEQYF. The CDR3, as DNA: TGTGCCAGCAGCTTGGTGGGGGGGACCGCATCCTACGAGCAGTACTTC.

The rearrangement joins TRBV12-3 or TRBV12-4 to TRBJ1-2; perhaps TRBD1 as D (6 bases). CDR3 size: 13 residues. Trimming took 2 bases from V and 10 from J, leaving 14 bases between them. This CDR3 reads CASSLRVGGDYTF. The CDR3 region has the DNA TGTGCCAGCAGTTTAAGGGTGGGGGGCGACTACACCTTC.

This chain connects TRBV30 to TRBJ1-5, with 10 bases lining up with TRBD1. The CDR3 has 14 amino acids. CDR1 and CDR2 (germline): GTSNPN, SVGIG (reference sequence). The V segment lost 5 bases and the J segment 11 bases; nucleotides outside the gene matches: 12. The CDR3 coding sequence is TGTGCCTGGGAACAGGGACAGGGGTTCGGGACCCAGCATTTT. Translation gives CAWEQGQGFGTQHF.

The chain employs TRBV30 and TRBJ2-1; 8 positions agree with TRBD2. V was pared by 0 bases and J by 5 bases, with 12 bases of the junction left unmatched. The germline CDR1 and CDR2 sequences are GTSNPN and SVGIG (reference sequence). The CDR3 has 17 amino acids. In DNA form, the CDR3 reads TGTGCCTGGAGTGTACGTATTCGTCTAGCGGGCGACAATGAGCAGTTCTTC. As protein: CAWSVRIRLAGDNEQFF.

The chain uses TRBV25-1 and TRBJ2-5; 13 bases map to TRBD2. This CDR3 has 18 amino acids. Germline loops: CDR1 MGHDK, CDR2 SYGVNS. V trimming: 5 bases; J trimming: 0 bases; junction bases outside the gene matches: 9. For the CDR3, the DNA is TGTGCCAGCAGTAAAGGGACAGGGACTAGCGGGAACCAAGAGACCCAGTACTTC. It yields the protein CASSKGTGTSGNQETQYF.

V is TRBV4-3 and J is TRBJ2-4; a weak D match, TRBD2 (7 bases). In germline, CDR1 is LGHNA, CDR2 YSLEER. V lost 4 bases and J 8 bases, leaving 21 bases between the germline ends. This CDR3 contains 16 residues. This CDR3 reads CASSLGAPGGWDIQYF. The CDR3, as DNA: TGCGCCAGCAGCCTCGGGGCTCCGGGGGGCTGGGACATTCAGTACTTC.

The chain is built from TRBV30 and TRBJ2-5; D is uncertain. Trimming left V 1 base short and J 5 bases short, with 11 bases between. Germline V gives CDR1 GTSNPN, CDR2 SVGIG (reference sequence). The CDR3 spans 13 residues. The CDR3 DNA reads TGTGCCTGGAGTGGCGGCGGCCGGGAGACCCAGTACTTC. It specifies CAWSGGGRETQYF.

The chain is built from TRBV19 and TRBJ2-1; D is uncertain. This CDR3 contains 14 residues. The germline V gene has CDR1 LNHDA and CDR2 SQIVND (reference sequence). Trimming pared 1 base from V and 5 bases from J, leaving 9 bases between. The DNA for the CDR3 is TGTGCCAGTAGTATAGCCGCCAGTAACAATGAGCAGTTCTTC. Amino acid sequence: CASSIAASNNEQFF.